The sequence of this T cell receptor (beta chain) was determined in a study of T cells after posttransplantation cyclophosphamide. Study observations and caveats: Recipient CMV seropositivity and CMV reactivation strongly tracked TRB clonality. Donor CD8+ memory clones often dominated recipient blood repertoires at later times. Tissue-infiltrating T cells from skin or gut overlapped little with blood T cells.

Libraries were prepared by immunoSEQ multiplex PCR; TCRdb keeps only in-frame clonotypes and omits some of them. The sample yields some 50,000 clones, without any singletons. Many counts were recorded for this clone. Its antigen is not identified. The related graft donor's blood sample was taken on the day of bone marrow donation. The CDR3 runs to 16 residues. Germline V gene data show CDR1 as LGHNA and CDR2 as YNFKEQ. Trimming removed 2 bases from V and 2 bases from J, with 12 bases in between. Sequencing was carried out using PBMCs. This sequence joins TRBV4-2 and TRBJ2-2, with a weak D call TRBD1 (6 bases). The clonotype comes from a man in his forties in good health, CMV-negative, and a related stem cell transplant donor. CDR3 sequence: CASSQPTGSNTGELFF. For the CDR3, the DNA is TGTGCCAGCAGCCAACCGACAGGCTCTAACACCGGGGAGCTGTTTTTT.